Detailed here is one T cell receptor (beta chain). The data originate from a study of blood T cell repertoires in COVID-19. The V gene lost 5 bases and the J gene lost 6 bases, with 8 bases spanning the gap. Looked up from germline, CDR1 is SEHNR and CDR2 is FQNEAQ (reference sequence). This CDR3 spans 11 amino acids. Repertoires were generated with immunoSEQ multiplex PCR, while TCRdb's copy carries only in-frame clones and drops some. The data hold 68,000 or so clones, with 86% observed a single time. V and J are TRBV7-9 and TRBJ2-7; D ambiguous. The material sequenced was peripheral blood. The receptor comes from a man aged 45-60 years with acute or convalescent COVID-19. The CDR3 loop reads CASSKDTEQYF. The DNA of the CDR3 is TGTGCCAGCAGCAAAGACACCGAGCAGTACTTC. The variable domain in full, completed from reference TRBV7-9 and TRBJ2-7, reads DTGVSQNPRHKITKRGQNVTFRCDPISEHNRLYWYRQTLGQGPEFLTYFQNEAQLEKSRLLSDRFSAERPKGSFSTLEIQRTEQGDSAMYLCASSKDTEQYFGPGTRLTVT.